This TCR beta chain is drawn from a study of human T cells and chemical hapten exposure. For the study at large: All patients underwent weekly scalp dosing with diphenylcyclopropenone for the full approximately 25-week study.

This clonotype occurred a few times. Its antigen is unidentified. CDR1 is SEHNR, CDR2 FQNEAQ, per germline (reference sequence). The CDR3 length is 12 residues. V dropped 4 bases and J dropped 1 base, with 4 bases sitting between them. Time point specified: pre-sensitization, week 0. Treatment indicated: therapeutic diphenylcyclopropenone sensitization with weekly scalp DPC. Donors, patients with alopecia ranging from 18 to 70 years old and judged suitable for DPC, provided samples. TCRdb called the RACE reads again in MiXCR, with one record for every CDR3 protein. The sample lists 200,000 to 300,000 distinct CDR3 sequences, 8.6% occurring once. Whole-study findings and limits: Clustering by CDR3 similarity yielded significantly more large clusters from expanded TCRs than controls. Because they had alopecia, donors may respond immunologically unlike healthy people.

This TCR was recovered from a woman aged 40 to 55 with alopecia areata. Some clones in this sample may be carry-over from other donors' samples. Sequences were derived from whole blood, sampled in connection with sensitization to the hapten diphenylcyclopropenone (DPC). The chain joins TRBV7-9 to TRBJ1-1; D unresolved. The CDR3 coding sequence is TGTGCCAGCAGCTGGGGGAACACTGAAGCTTTCTTT. Amino acid sequence: CASSWGNTEAFF.